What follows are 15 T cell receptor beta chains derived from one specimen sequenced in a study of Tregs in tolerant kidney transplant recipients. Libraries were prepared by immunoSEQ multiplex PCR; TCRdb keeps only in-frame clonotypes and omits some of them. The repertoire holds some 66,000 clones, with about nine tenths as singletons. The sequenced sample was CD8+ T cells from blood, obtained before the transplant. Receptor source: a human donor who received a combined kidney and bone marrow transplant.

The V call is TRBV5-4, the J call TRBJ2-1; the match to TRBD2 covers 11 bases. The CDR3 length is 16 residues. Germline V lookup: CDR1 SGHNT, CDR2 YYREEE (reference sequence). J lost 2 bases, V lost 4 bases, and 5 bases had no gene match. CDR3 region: CASSLSSGGPYNEQFF. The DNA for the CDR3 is TGTGCCAGCAGCCTCTCTAGCGGGGGGCCCTACAATGAGCAGTTCTTC.

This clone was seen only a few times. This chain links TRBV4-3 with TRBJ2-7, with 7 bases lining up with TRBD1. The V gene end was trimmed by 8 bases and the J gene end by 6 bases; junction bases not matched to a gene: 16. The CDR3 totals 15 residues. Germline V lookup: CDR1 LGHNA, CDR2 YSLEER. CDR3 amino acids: CASSRQGQPASEQYF. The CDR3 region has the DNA TGCGCCAGCTCCCGGCAGGGACAGCCGGCCTCCGAGCAGTACTTC.

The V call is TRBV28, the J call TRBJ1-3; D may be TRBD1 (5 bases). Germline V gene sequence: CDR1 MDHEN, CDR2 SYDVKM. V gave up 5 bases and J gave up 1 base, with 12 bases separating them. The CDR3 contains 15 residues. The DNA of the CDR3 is TGTGCCAGCAGTCCCCTGGAGGGGTCTGGAAACACCATATATTTT. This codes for CASSPLEGSGNTIYF.

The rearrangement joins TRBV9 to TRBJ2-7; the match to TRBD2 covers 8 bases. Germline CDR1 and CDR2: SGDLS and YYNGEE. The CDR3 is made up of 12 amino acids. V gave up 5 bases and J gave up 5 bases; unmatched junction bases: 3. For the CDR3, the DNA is TGTGCCAGCAGTCCGGGGGGGCACGAGCAGTACTTC. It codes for CASSPGGHEQYF.

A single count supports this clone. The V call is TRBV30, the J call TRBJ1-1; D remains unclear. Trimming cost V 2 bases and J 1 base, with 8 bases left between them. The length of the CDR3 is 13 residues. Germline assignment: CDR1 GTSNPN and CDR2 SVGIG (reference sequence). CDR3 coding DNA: TGTGCCTGGAGTCTACTGCAGAACACTGAAGCTTTCTTT. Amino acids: CAWSLLQNTEAFF.

The CDR3 coding sequence is TGCAGCGTCCTGGAGGCCCAGCGGGCCTACAATGAGCAGTTCTTC. Translating gives CSVLEAQRAYNEQFF. The chain is built from TRBV29-1 and TRBJ2-1, with TRBD2 as a possible D gene (6 bases). CDR1 and CDR2 from the germline V gene are SQVTM and ANQGSEA. CDR3 size: 15 residues. The germline V and J ends were trimmed by 6 bases and 2 bases, with 17 bases remaining between them.

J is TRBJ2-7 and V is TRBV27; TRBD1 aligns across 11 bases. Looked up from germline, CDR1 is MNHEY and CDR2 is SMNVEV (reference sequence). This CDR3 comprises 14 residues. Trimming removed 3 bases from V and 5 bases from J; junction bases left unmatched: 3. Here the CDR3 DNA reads TGTGCCAGCAGTTTGGACAGGGGGCGAAACGAGCAGTACTTC. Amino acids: CASSLDRGRNEQYF.

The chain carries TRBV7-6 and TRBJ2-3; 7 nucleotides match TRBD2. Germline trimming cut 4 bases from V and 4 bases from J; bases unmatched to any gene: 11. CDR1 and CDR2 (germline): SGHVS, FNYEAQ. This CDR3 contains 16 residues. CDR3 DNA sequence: TGTGCCAGCAGCTCCTGGGCGGGAGAGGGACCAGATACGCAGTATTTT. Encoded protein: CASSSWAGEGPDTQYF.

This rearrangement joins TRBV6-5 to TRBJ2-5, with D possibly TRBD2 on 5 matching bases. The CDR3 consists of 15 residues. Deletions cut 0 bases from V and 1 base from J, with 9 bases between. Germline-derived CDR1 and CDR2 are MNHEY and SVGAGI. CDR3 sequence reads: CASSYSHSVQETQYF. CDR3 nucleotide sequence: TGTGCCAGCAGTTACTCGCATAGCGTCCAAGAGACCCAGTACTTC.

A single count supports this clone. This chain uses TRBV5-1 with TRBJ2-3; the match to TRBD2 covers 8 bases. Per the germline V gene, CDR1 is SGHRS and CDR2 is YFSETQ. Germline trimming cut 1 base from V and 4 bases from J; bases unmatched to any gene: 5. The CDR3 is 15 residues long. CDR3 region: CASSLTGTSADTQYF. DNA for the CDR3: TGCGCCAGCAGCTTGACAGGGACTAGTGCAGATACGCAGTATTTT.

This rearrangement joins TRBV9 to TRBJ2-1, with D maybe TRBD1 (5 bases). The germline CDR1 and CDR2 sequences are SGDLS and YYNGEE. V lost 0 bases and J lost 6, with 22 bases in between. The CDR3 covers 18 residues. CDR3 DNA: TGTGCCAGCAGCGTAGATCCAGGTCCAGGGCCGGCTAGCAATGAGCAGTTCTTC. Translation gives CASSVDPGPGPASNEQFF. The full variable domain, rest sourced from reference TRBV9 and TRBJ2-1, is DSGVTQTPKHLITATGQRVTLRCSPRSGDLSVYWYQQSLDQGLQFLIQYYNGEERAKGNILERFSAQQFPDLHSELNLSSLELGDSALYFCASSVDPGPGPASNEQFFGPGTRLTVL.

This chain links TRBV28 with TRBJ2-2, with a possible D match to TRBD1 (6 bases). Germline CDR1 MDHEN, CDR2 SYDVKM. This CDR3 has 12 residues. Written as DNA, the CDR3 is TGTGTCGTAGGACAGACGGGCGGGGAGCTGTTTTTT. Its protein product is CVVGQTGGELFF.

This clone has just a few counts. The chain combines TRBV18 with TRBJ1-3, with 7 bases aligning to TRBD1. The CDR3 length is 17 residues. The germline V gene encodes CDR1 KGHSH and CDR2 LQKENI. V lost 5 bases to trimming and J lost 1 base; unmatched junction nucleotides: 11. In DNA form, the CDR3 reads TGTGCCAGCTCATTTTTCACGACAGGGTTTTCTGGAAACACCATATATTTT. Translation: CASSFFTTGFSGNTIYF. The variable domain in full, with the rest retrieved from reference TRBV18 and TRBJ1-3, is NAGVMQNPRHLVRRRGQEARLRCSPMKGHSHVYWYRQLPEEGLKFMVYLQKENIIDESGMPKERFSAEFPKEGPSILRIQQVVRGDSAAYFCASSFFTTGFSGNTIYFGEGSWLTVV.

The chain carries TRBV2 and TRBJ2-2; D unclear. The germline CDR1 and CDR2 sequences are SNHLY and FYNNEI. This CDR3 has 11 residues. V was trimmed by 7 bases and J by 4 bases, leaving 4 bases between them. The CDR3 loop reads CASTSTGELFF. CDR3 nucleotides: TGTGCCAGCACTAGCACCGGGGAGCTGTTTTTT.

In DNA, the CDR3 is TGTGCCAGCTCTCTACCAGGGATCTGGGACACCGGGGAGCTGTTTTTT. It is translated as CASSLPGIWDTGELFF. The rearrangement uses TRBV18 and TRBJ2-2; D is perhaps TRBD1 (5 bases). The V end was cut by 6 bases, the J end by 3 bases, with 17 bases between. Germline CDR1 KGHSH, CDR2 LQKENI. The CDR3 extends over 16 amino acids.